This T cell receptor beta chain emerged from a study of cytotoxic CD8 clonotypes in ibrutinib-treated CLL. This CDR3 contains 14 residues. Germline V gene data show CDR1 as MNHNS and CDR2 as SASEGT. V lost 6 bases, J lost 1 base, and 13 bases lay in between. The assay was immunoSEQ multiplex PCR, and TCRdb's table has in-frame clones only and misses some. The repertoire holds 200,000 to 250,000 clones, with just under 80% as singletons. This chain links TRBV6-1 with TRBJ2-7; a possible D gene is TRBD2 (6 bases). The specimen was PBMCs, collected after 12 months of ibrutinib treatment. This TCR was recovered from a human donor with chronic lymphocytic leukemia. CDR3 in DNA: TGTGCCAGCAGGCCGCTAGGGAGGTCCTACGAGCAGTACTTC. This encodes CASRPLGRSYEQYF.